These T cell receptor beta chains were read from a single sample in a study of T cell repertoires in cytomegalovirus infection. TCRdb independently ran MiXCR on the reads; one entry per CDR3 protein. The table includes about 130,000 distinct CDR3 sequences, about 10% detected once. The source material was PBMCs. The receptor source for this set is a human donor in good health (CMV status not recorded). Some clones in this sample may be carry-over from other donors' samples. Each CDR3 is given with its conserved first and last residue. Each record gives: D gene, V gene, clone size, J gene, CDR3 protein, CDR3 DNA. D genes are given only for firm matches. Clone size is given for some rows only: seen once, a few or many times, or a class if the clone is expanded.

D gene: NA
V gene: TRBV7-8
clone size: many
J gene: TRBJ1-5
CDR3 protein: CASTGGFGNQPQHF
CDR3 DNA: TGTGCCAGCACCGGGGGATTCGGCAATCAGCCCCAGCATTTT

D gene: NA
V gene: TRBV20-1
clone size: few
J gene: TRBJ1-1
CDR3 protein: CSARSMNTEAFF
CDR3 DNA: TGCAGTGCTAGGAGCATGAACACTGAAGCTTTCTTT

D gene: TRBD1
V gene: TRBV18
clone size: many
J gene: TRBJ1-1
CDR3 protein: CASSRQGATEAFF
CDR3 DNA: TGTGCCAGCTCAAGACAGGGTGCGACTGAAGCTTTCTTT

D gene: TRBD1
V gene: TRBV5-6
clone size: few
J gene: TRBJ2-3
CDR3 protein: CASSPDRGIGTQYF
CDR3 DNA: TGTGCCAGCAGCCCGGACAGGGGAATCGGTACGCAGTATTTT

D gene: NA
V gene: TRBV7-2
clone size: many
J gene: TRBJ2-3
CDR3 protein: CASSLPTDTQYF
CDR3 DNA: TGTGCCAGCAGCTTACCCACAGATACGCAGTATTTT

D gene: TRBD1
V gene: TRBV6-5
clone size: many
J gene: TRBJ2-6
CDR3 protein: CASSRGIDRGPAGANVLTF
CDR3 DNA: TGTGCCAGCAGTAGGGGAATAGACAGGGGGCCTGCGGGGGCCAACGTCCTGACTTTC

D gene: NA
V gene: TRBV7-9
clone size: NA
J gene: TRBJ2-1
CDR3 protein: CASSSEWGEFF
CDR3 DNA: TGTGCCAGCAGCTCGGAGTGGGGGGAGTTCTTC

D gene: NA
V gene: TRBV7-9
clone size: NA
J gene: TRBJ2-3
CDR3 protein: CASSLVQGGTDTQYF
CDR3 DNA: TGTGCCAGCAGCTTAGTCCAGGGAGGCACAGATACGCAGTATTTT

D gene: TRBD1
V gene: TRBV29-1
clone size: few
J gene: TRBJ1-1
CDR3 protein: CSANRGTEAFF
CDR3 DNA: TGCAGCGCCAACAGGGGAACTGAAGCTTTCTTT

D gene: TRBD2
V gene: TRBV29-1
clone size: few
J gene: TRBJ2-1
CDR3 protein: CSVGLAGELRTYNEQFF
CDR3 DNA: TGCAGCGTTGGCTTGGCGGGGGAGCTAAGGACCTACAATGAGCAGTTCTTC

D gene: TRBD2
V gene: TRBV20-1
clone size: few
J gene: TRBJ2-3
CDR3 protein: CSASGVADTDTQYF
CDR3 DNA: TGCAGTGCGAGCGGGGTAGCGGACACAGATACGCAGTATTTT

D gene: TRBD1
V gene: TRBV12-3/TRBV12-4
clone size: once
J gene: TRBJ1-1
CDR3 protein: CASSNPGQGYTEEFF
CDR3 DNA: TGTGCCAGCAGCAACCCGGGACAGGGGTACACTGAAGAGTTCTTT

D gene: TRBD1
V gene: TRBV18
clone size: many
J gene: TRBJ1-1
CDR3 protein: CASSPLGPQGINTEAFF
CDR3 DNA: TGTGCCAGCTCACCATTGGGGCCACAGGGGATTAACACTGAAGCTTTCTTT

D gene: TRBD1
V gene: TRBV6-1
clone size: many
J gene: TRBJ1-5
CDR3 protein: CASSRTGDTQPQHF
CDR3 DNA: TGTGCCAGCAGTAGGACAGGTGACACTCAGCCCCAGCATTTT

D gene: TRBD2
V gene: TRBV4-2
clone size: many
J gene: TRBJ2-5
CDR3 protein: CASSQDPWASGGTSTQYF
CDR3 DNA: TGTGCCAGCAGCCAAGATCCATGGGCTAGCGGGGGGACTTCGACCCAGTACTTC

D gene: TRBD1
V gene: TRBV28
clone size: many
J gene: TRBJ1-4
CDR3 protein: CASSGNSLQGGTNEKLFF
CDR3 DNA: TGTGCCAGCAGTGGAAACTCGCTACAGGGGGGAACTAATGAAAAACTGTTTTTT

D gene: NA
V gene: TRBV3-1
clone size: few
J gene: TRBJ2-2
CDR3 protein: CASSRKETPNTGELFF
CDR3 DNA: TGTGCCAGCAGCCGGAAGGAGACCCCGAACACCGGGGAGCTGTTTTTT

D gene: NA
V gene: TRBV29-1
clone size: few
J gene: TRBJ1-2
CDR3 protein: CTAGRRDPGGDGYTF
CDR3 DNA: TGCACCGCCGGTCGCCGGGACCCGGGGGGGGATGGCTACACCTTC

D gene: NA
V gene: TRBV19
clone size: many
J gene: TRBJ2-1
CDR3 protein: CASWGEDNEQFF
CDR3 DNA: TGTGCCAGTTGGGGAGAAGACAATGAGCAGTTCTTC

D gene: NA
V gene: TRBV20-1
clone size: NA
J gene: TRBJ2-5
CDR3 protein: CSARVERVQVRETQYF
CDR3 DNA: TGCAGTGCTAGAGTCGAGAGAGTTCAAGTCCGAGAGACCCAGTACTTC

D gene: NA
V gene: TRBV5-6
clone size: few
J gene: TRBJ2-7
CDR3 protein: CASSLWGDGRYEQYF
CDR3 DNA: TGTGCCAGCAGCTTGTGGGGGGATGGGCGCTACGAGCAGTACTTC

D gene: NA
V gene: TRBV9
clone size: many
J gene: TRBJ1-4
CDR3 protein: CASSVEGGTNEKLFF
CDR3 DNA: TGTGCCAGCAGCGTAGAAGGGGGAACTAATGAAAAACTGTTTTTT

D gene: TRBD2
V gene: TRBV7-6
clone size: many
J gene: TRBJ2-1
CDR3 protein: CASSYLAGGVNEQFF
CDR3 DNA: TGTGCCAGCAGCTACCTAGCGGGGGGGGTCAATGAGCAGTTCTTC

D gene: NA
V gene: TRBV29-1
clone size: NA
J gene: TRBJ1-1
CDR3 protein: CSVAPDSMNTEAFF
CDR3 DNA: TGCAGCGTTGCTCCGGACAGCATGAACACTGAAGCTTTCTTT

D gene: TRBD1
V gene: TRBV11-2
clone size: few
J gene: TRBJ1-2
CDR3 protein: CASSLTGGGGYTF
CDR3 DNA: TGTGCCAGCAGCCTCACAGGGGGCGGTGGCTACACCTTC

D gene: NA
V gene: TRBV19
clone size: many
J gene: TRBJ1-1
CDR3 protein: CASSIYEGSAEAFF
CDR3 DNA: TGTGCCAGTAGTATATACGAGGGCAGCGCTGAAGCTTTCTTT

D gene: NA
V gene: TRBV7-2
clone size: many
J gene: TRBJ2-3
CDR3 protein: CASSLLQLGPHTQYF
CDR3 DNA: TGTGCCAGCAGCCTCCTCCAGCTGGGACCGCATACGCAGTATTTT